The entry below describes one T cell receptor (beta chain). Its antigen is unknown. The data belong to a study of chemoradiotherapy in HPV16-positive cancers. Study summary: Functional T-cell assays on a couple of HPV16-positive patients' cells defined candidate HPV-specific clones and common TCR motifs.

TCRdb's table, derived via immunoSEQ multiplex PCR, lists solely in-frame clones and lacks some. The top ten clones hold around 15% of a sample with some 5,100 clones, around 80% of them seen once. The CDR3 has 14 amino acids. V was clipped by 4 bases and J by 3 bases, with 10 bases between them. CDR1 MGHDK and CDR2 SYGVNS come from the germline V gene. Samples were taken several times over chemoradiotherapy. Study outcomes and limitations: Non-HPV-specific T cells did not expand in tumors during treatment, whereas candidate HPV-specific clones and E7-related motifs did.

Sequenced material: tumor tissue, taken from a patient who underwent chemoradiotherapy. This clonotype was obtained from a human donor with HPV-associated anogenital cancer. This rearrangement joins TRBV25-1 to TRBJ1-5; D uncertain. CDR3 loop: CASSVSGSNQPQHF. The CDR3 nucleotides are TGTGCCAGCAGTGTTTCGGGATCCAATCAGCCCCAGCATTTT.